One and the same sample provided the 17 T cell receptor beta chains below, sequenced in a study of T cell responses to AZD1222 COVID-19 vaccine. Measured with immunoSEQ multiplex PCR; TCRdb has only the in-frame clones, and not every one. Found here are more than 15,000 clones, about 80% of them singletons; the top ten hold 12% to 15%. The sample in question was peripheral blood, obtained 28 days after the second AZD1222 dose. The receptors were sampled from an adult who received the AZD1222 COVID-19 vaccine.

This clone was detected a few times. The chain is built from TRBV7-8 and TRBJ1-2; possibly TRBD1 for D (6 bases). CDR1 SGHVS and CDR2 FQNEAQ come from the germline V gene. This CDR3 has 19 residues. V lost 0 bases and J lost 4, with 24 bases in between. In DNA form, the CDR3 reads TGTGCCAGCAGCTTAGCTCTGGGGGGCGCAGGGGTTCGGAGCTATGGCTACACCTTC. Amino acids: CASSLALGGAGVRSYGYTF.

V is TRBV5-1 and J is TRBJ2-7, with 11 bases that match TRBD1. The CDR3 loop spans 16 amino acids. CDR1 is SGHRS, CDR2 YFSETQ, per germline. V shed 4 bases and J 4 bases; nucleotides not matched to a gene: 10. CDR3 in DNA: TGCGCCAGCAGCCTCTCCACCCGGGACAGGGGGTACGAGCAGTACTTC. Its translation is CASSLSTRDRGYEQYF.

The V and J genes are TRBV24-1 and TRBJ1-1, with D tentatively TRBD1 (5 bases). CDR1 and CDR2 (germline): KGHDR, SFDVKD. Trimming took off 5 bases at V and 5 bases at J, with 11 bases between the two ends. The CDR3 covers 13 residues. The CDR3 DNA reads TGTGCCACCAGTGCGGGGGGAAGTACTGAAGCTTTCTTT. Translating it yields CATSAGGSTEAFF.

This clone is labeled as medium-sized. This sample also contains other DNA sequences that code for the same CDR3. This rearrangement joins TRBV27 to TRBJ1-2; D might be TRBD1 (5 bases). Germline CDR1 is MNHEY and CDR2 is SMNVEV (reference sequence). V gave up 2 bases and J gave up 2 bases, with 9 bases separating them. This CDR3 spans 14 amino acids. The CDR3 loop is CASSLQGGNYGYTF. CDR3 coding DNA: TGTGCCAGCAGTTTACAGGGCGGCAACTATGGCTACACCTTC.

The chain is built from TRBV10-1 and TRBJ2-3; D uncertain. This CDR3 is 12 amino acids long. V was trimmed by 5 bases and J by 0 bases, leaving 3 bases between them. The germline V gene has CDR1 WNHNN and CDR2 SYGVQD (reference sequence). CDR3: CASSFSTDTQYF. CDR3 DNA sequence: TGCGCCAGCAGTTTTAGCACAGATACGCAGTATTTT.

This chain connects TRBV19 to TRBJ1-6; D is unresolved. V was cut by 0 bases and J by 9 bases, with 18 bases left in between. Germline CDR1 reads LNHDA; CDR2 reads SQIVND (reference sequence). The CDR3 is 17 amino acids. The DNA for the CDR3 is TGTGCCAGTAGTATAGATCGAGAGAGCCCTTACGGTTCACCCCTCCACTTT. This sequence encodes CASSIDRESPYGSPLHF.

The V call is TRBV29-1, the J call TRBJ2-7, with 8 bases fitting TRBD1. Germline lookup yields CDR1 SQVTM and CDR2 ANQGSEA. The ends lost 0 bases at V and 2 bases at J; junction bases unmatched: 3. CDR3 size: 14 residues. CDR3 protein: CSVEDDRGTYEQYF. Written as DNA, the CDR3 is TGCAGCGTTGAAGACGACAGGGGCACCTACGAGCAGTACTTC.

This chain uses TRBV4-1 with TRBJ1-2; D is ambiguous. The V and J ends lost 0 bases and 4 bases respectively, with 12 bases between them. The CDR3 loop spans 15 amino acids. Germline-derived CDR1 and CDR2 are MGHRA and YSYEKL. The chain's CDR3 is CASSQDTGRVYGYTF. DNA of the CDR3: TGCGCCAGCAGCCAAGATACGGGGAGGGTCTATGGCTACACCTTC.

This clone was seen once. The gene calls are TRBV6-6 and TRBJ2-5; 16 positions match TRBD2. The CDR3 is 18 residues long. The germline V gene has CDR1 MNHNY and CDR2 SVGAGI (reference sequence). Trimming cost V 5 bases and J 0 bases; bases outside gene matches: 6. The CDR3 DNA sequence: TGTGCCAGCAGTCGAGGGACTAGCGGGGGGGCGTACCAAGAGACCCAGTACTTC. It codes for CASSRGTSGGAYQETQYF.

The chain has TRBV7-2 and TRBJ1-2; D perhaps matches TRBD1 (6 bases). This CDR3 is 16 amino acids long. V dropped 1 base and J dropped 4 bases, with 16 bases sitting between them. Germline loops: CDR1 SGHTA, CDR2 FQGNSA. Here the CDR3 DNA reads TGTGCCAGCAGCTTAGTGTGGGGGCCATCGGTCTATGGCTACACCTTC. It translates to CASSLVWGPSVYGYTF.

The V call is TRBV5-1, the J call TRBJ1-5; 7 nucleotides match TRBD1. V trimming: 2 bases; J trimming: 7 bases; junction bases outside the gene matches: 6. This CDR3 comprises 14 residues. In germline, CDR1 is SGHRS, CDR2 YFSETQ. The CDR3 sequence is CASSFDREKQPQHF. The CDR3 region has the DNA TGCGCCAGCAGCTTCGACAGGGAGAAGCAGCCCCAGCATTTT.

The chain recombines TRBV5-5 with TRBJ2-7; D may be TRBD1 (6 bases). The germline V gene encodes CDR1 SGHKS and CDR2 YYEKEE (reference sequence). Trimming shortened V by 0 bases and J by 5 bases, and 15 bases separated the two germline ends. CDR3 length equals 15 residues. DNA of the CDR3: TGTGCCAGCAGCTTGGGGCAGGGGATAGGGAACGAGCAGTACTTC. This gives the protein CASSLGQGIGNEQYF.

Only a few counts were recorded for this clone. The CDR3 bases are TGTGCCAGCAGTTACGCCCCGGACAGAAAAGAGACCCAGTACTTC. Protein product: CASSYAPDRKETQYF. The rearrangement joins TRBV6-6 to TRBJ2-5; the D gene is possibly TRBD1 (6 bases). V was cut by 2 bases and J by 3 bases, with 13 bases left in between. Germline CDR1 MNHNY, CDR2 SVGAGI (reference sequence). This CDR3 region has 15 residues.

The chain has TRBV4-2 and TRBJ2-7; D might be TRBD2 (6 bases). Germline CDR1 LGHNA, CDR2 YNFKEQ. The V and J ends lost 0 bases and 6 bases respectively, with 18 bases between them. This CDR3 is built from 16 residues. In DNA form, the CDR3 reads TGTGCCAGCAGCCAAGACTACCGGACGTCCGGGGGCGAGCAGTACTTC. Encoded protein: CASSQDYRTSGGEQYF.

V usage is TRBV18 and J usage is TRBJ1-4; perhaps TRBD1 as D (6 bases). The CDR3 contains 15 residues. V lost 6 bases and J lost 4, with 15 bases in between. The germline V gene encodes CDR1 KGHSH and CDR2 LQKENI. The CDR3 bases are TGTGCCAGCTCCCCCTGGCCAGGGGATAATGAAAAACTGTTTTTT. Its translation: CASSPWPGDNEKLFF.

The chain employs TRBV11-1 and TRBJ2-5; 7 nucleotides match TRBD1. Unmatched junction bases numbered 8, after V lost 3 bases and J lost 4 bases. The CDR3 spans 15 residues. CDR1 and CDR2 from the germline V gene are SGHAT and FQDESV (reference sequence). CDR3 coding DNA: TGTGCCAGCAGCTTCGGTAGGGGACAGTCAGAGACCCAGTACTTC. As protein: CASSFGRGQSETQYF.

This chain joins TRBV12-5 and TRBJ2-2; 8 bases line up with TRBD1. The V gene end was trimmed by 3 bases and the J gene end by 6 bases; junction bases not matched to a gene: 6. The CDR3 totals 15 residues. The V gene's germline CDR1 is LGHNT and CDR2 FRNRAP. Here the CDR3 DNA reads TGTGCTAGTGGTTTCCGACAGGGGATCCCCGGGGAGCTGTTTTTT. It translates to CASGFRQGIPGELFF.